These 32 T cell receptor beta chains originate from one sample sequenced in a study of T cells after yellow fever vaccination. TCRdb ran MiXCR on the 5' RACE reads and lists one entry per CDR3 protein. This table holds about 210,000 distinct CDR3 sequences, roughly 3% found once. This material consisted of CD4+ T cells sorted from PBMCs, taken 10 days after the yellow fever booster vaccination. These receptors were obtained from a young man who received the YFV17D yellow fever vaccine.

The chain employs TRBV6-6 and TRBJ1-4, with unresolved D. Germline CDR1 reads MNHNY; CDR2 reads SVGAGI (reference sequence). The CDR3 is 15 residues long. The germline V and J ends were trimmed by 6 bases and 0 bases, with 11 bases remaining between them. The CDR3 loop is CASSPLGATNEKLFF. The CDR3 bases are TGTGCCAGCAGCCCCCTCGGGGCAACTAATGAAAAACTGTTTTTT.

In this sample, this clonotype turned up many times. V is TRBV5-1 and J is TRBJ1-1, with TRBD1 matching over 7 bases. This CDR3 region has 14 residues. The germline gives CDR1 SGHRS, CDR2 YFSETQ. With 4 bases clipped from V and 0 bases from J, the junction kept 3 bases outside the gene matches. CDR3: CASSVTGLNTEAFF. As DNA, the CDR3 is TGCGCCAGCAGCGTGACAGGGTTGAACACTGAAGCTTTCTTT.

This clonotype was detected many times. This chain connects TRBV29-1 to TRBJ1-6; D unclear. The V and J ends lost 5 bases and 7 bases respectively, with 12 bases between them. The CDR3 is made up of 13 amino acids. Germline loops: CDR1 SQVTM, CDR2 ANQGSEA. CDR3 sequence: CSVCELENSPLHF. CDR3 DNA: TGCAGCGTTTGTGAGCTTGAGAATTCACCCCTCCACTTT.

The chain employs TRBV5-6 and TRBJ2-5, with 11 bases aligning to TRBD2. The trim removed 4 bases at V and 4 bases at J, leaving 6 bases unmatched. Per germline, CDR1 SGHDT and CDR2 YYEEEE. This CDR3 spans 15 amino acids. CDR3 region: CASSRRLAGRETQYF. Written as DNA, the CDR3 is TGTGCCAGCAGCCGACGACTAGCGGGGAGAGAGACCCAGTACTTC.

This clonotype was recorded many times. This rearrangement joins TRBV3-1 to TRBJ2-7, with D possibly TRBD1 on 5 matching bases. Between the trimmed V and J ends, which lost 4 bases and 3 bases, there was a span of 13 bases. CDR1 and CDR2 (germline): LGHDT, YNNKEL (reference sequence). The CDR3 covers 14 residues. The DNA for the CDR3 is TGTGCCAGCAGCCGGGGCAGTCCTGGCTACGAGCAGTACTTC. It specifies CASSRGSPGYEQYF.

J is TRBJ1-5 and V is TRBV10-3, with 10 nucleotides matching TRBD1. The J segment lost 6 bases and the V segment lost 6 bases, leaving 5 bases of the junction unmatched. The CDR3 runs to 14 residues. Germline lookup yields CDR1 ENHRY and CDR2 SYGVKD. CDR3 coding DNA: TGTGCCATCAGAGGGACAGGGGACGGTCAGCCCCAGCATTTT. As protein: CAIRGTGDGQPQHF.

The chain is built from TRBV3-1 and TRBJ2-1; tentatively, D is TRBD1 or TRBD2 (5 bases each). This CDR3 spans 14 amino acids. The germline V gene has CDR1 LGHDT and CDR2 YNNKEL (reference sequence). V gave up 1 base and J gave up 2 bases, with 6 bases separating them. CDR3 bases: TGTGCCAGCAGCCAAGTGGGGGCCTACAATGAGCAGTTCTTC. Protein sequence: CASSQVGAYNEQFF.

This clonotype was observed at least ten times. The chain is built from TRBV7-8 and TRBJ2-2; unclear D gene. V lost 0 bases and J 6 bases, leaving 20 bases between the germline ends. CDR3 size: 18 residues. Germline V gene lookup returns CDR1 SGHVS and CDR2 FQNEAQ. The CDR3: CASSLAPSSRDFPGELFF. The DNA for the CDR3 is TGTGCCAGCAGCTTAGCCCCTAGTAGTAGGGATTTTCCCGGGGAGCTGTTTTTT.

The rearrangement joins TRBV20-1 to TRBJ2-1; 10 bases align to TRBD2. CDR1 and CDR2 from the germline V gene are DFQATT and SNEGSKA (reference sequence). CDR3 length: 16 amino acids. V gave up 8 bases and J gave up 0 bases; unmatched junction bases: 10. The CDR3 sequence: CSPWASGGDSYNEQFF. The CDR3 DNA follows: TGCAGTCCCTGGGCGAGCGGGGGGGACTCCTACAATGAGCAGTTCTTC.

This clonotype came up a few times. The V gene is TRBV12-3 or TRBV12-4, the J gene TRBJ1-2; D is ambiguous. V lost 4 bases to trimming and J lost 0 bases, with 9 bases between them. The CDR3 loop spans 14 amino acids. CDR3 sequence (DNA): TGTGCCAGCAGTTCGGGGTTAGCTAACTATGGCTACACCTTC. Its protein product is CASSSGLANYGYTF.

This clonotype was detected ten times or more. This sequence joins TRBV11-2 and TRBJ2-7; D is perhaps TRBD1 (6 bases). The CDR3 is made up of 13 amino acids. V shed 1 base and J shed 7 bases, with 11 bases lying between them. Germline assignment: CDR1 SGHAT and CDR2 FQNNGV. CDR3 sequence (DNA): TGTGCCAGCAGCTTAGTTGGGGGCGAAGAGCAGTACGTC. Amino acids: CASSLVGGEEQYV.

The table lists this clonotype with a few counts. V and J are TRBV7-2 and TRBJ2-4, with a possible D match to TRBD2 (6 bases). CDR1 is SGHTA, CDR2 FQGNSA, per germline. Trimming cost V 7 bases and J 9 bases, with 19 bases left between them. The CDR3 runs 14 residues. CDR3 in DNA: TGTGCCAGCATCGATGAAGGTCCCGGGGGCATTCAGTACTTC. It translates to CASIDEGPGGIQYF. The full variable domain, its missing parts supplied by reference TRBV7-2 and TRBJ2-4, is GAGVSQSPSNKVTEKGKDVELRCDPISGHTALYWYRQSLGQGLEFLIYFQGNSAPDKSGLPSDRFSAERTGGSVSTLTIQRTQQEDSAVYLCASIDEGPGGIQYFGAGTRLSVL.

This chain links TRBV12-3 or TRBV12-4 with TRBJ2-2; D is undetermined. The CDR3 loop spans 14 amino acids. V dropped 8 bases and J dropped 1 base, with 11 bases sitting between them. The CDR3, as DNA: TGTGCCAGCTCTACGCACAGGAACACCGGGGAGCTGTTTTTT. Protein: CASSTHRNTGELFF.

In its sample, this clonotype was seen a few times. V and J are TRBV5-6 and TRBJ2-2, with TRBD1 identical over 9 bases. The CDR3 totals 16 residues. CDR1 is SGHDT and CDR2 is YYEEEE in the germline V gene. Trimming took 0 bases from V and 5 from J; bases not matched to a gene: 5. CDR3 protein: CASSLGQGDGTGELFF. In nucleotides, the CDR3 is TGTGCCAGCAGCTTGGGACAGGGGGATGGGACCGGGGAGCTGTTTTTT.

In its sample, this clonotype was seen many times. J is TRBJ2-3 and V is TRBV29-1; D is unresolved. Germline CDR1 and CDR2: SQVTM and ANQGSEA. The CDR3 is made up of 12 amino acids. The V end was cut by 5 bases, the J end by 0 bases, with 6 bases between. The CDR3 DNA is TGCAGCGTTTGGGAAAGCACAGATACGCAGTATTTT. Amino acid sequence: CSVWESTDTQYF.

The genes are TRBV28 and TRBJ1-5; TRBD1 is a possible D gene (5 bases). Trimming left V 6 bases short and J 3 bases short, with 15 bases between. Germline values: CDR1 MDHEN, CDR2 SYDVKM. This CDR3 contains 15 residues. CDR3: CASSGMGPSNQPQHF. CDR3 bases: TGTGCCAGCAGCGGAATGGGACCGTCCAATCAGCCCCAGCATTTT.

This clonotype has a count of ten or more. The chain uses TRBV7-8 and TRBJ2-1; 9 bases align to TRBD1. The CDR3 covers 17 residues. Per germline, CDR1 SGHVS and CDR2 FQNEAQ. V dropped 5 bases and J dropped 6; count of bases not matched to a gene: 14. The CDR3 sequence: CASSLRRWDREGNEQFF. CDR3 nucleotide sequence: TGTGCCAGCAGCCTCAGGAGGTGGGACAGGGAAGGCAATGAGCAGTTCTTC. Complete variable domain (other parts from reference TRBV7-8 and TRBJ2-1): GAGVSQSPRYKVAKRGQDVALRCDPISGHVSLFWYQQALGQGPEFLTYFQNEAQLDKSGLPSDRFFAERPEGSVSTLKIQRTQQEDSAVYLCASSLRRWDREGNEQFFGPGTRLTVL.

This clonotype was detected ten times or more. V usage is TRBV20-1 and J usage is TRBJ2-7; D gene uncertain. Trimming stripped 6 bases from V and 2 bases from J, with 11 bases between. This CDR3 has 12 amino acids. CDR1 and CDR2 (germline): DFQATT, SNEGSKA (reference sequence). This CDR3 reads CSATDTTYEQYF. CDR3 DNA sequence: TGCAGTGCCACCGACACTACCTACGAGCAGTACTTC.

This clonotype came up many times. The chain links TRBV5-1 to TRBJ1-2; D call uncertain. Germline values: CDR1 SGHRS, CDR2 YFSETQ. The CDR3 covers 13 residues. Trimming stripped 5 bases from V and 6 bases from J, with 14 bases between. The CDR3 reads CASRGSQTDGYTF. The CDR3 region has the DNA TGCGCCAGCAGAGGTTCCCAGACGGATGGCTACACCTTC.

This clonotype turned up a few times. The CDR3 loop is CASSYRGRGPLSVLTF. The DNA for the CDR3 is TGTGCCAGCAGTTACCGGGGCAGGGGGCCCCTCAGCGTCCTGACTTTC. The chain couples TRBV6-5 to TRBJ2-6, with TRBD1 identical over 8 bases. Trimming removed 2 bases from V and 12 bases from J; junction bases left unmatched: 12. Germline V lookup: CDR1 MNHEY, CDR2 SVGAGI. CDR3 length: 16 amino acids.

This clonotype was seen repeatedly, ten times or more. This sequence joins TRBV7-6 and TRBJ2-3, with 12 bases fitting TRBD2. The ends lost 4 bases at V and 2 bases at J; junction bases unmatched: 10. The germline V gene has CDR1 SGHVS and CDR2 FNYEAQ. The CDR3 runs to 18 residues. Written as DNA, the CDR3 is TGTGCCAGCAGCTCGGGGGCTAGCGGGGGGGGTCTCACAGATACGCAGTATTTT. Its translation: CASSSGASGGGLTDTQYF.

The rearrangement joins TRBV5-1 to TRBJ1-5, with no clear D. The CDR3 runs to 15 residues. Deletions cut 0 bases from V and 6 bases from J, with 13 bases between. The germline gives CDR1 SGHRS, CDR2 YFSETQ. The CDR3 spells CASSLESGSGQPQHF. The CDR3 nucleotides are TGCGCCAGCAGCTTGGAGTCGGGTTCAGGTCAGCCCCAGCATTTT.

This clonotype was recorded many times. This chain uses TRBV12-3 or TRBV12-4 with TRBJ2-3; possibly TRBD2 for D (5 bases). Deletions cut 5 bases from V and 5 bases from J, with 20 bases between. This CDR3 spans 16 amino acids. CDR3 DNA: TGTGCCAGCAGTAACTCCCGGGATCACCCCCGAGATACGCAGTATTTT. Its translation is CASSNSRDHPRDTQYF.

This clonotype was seen only a few times. This chain links TRBV19 with TRBJ1-1, with TRBD1 as a possible D gene (6 bases). V dropped 5 bases and J dropped 1 base, with 17 bases sitting between them. The CDR3 runs to 16 residues. CDR1 is LNHDA, CDR2 SQIVND, per germline (reference sequence). The CDR3 DNA is TGTGCCAGTAGTCCGAACCCAGGACAGCAGAACACTGAAGCTTTCTTT. This gives the protein CASSPNPGQQNTEAFF.

At least ten counts were recorded for this clonotype. The V and J genes are TRBV11-2 and TRBJ2-7; D possibly corresponds to TRBD1 (5 bases). V shed 5 bases and J shed 7 bases, with 18 bases lying between them. The CDR3 spans 14 residues. Germline CDR1 SGHAT, CDR2 FQNNGV. CDR3 bases: TGTGCCAGCAGCCCGTTCAGGGCCGCGTGGGAGCAGTACTTC. It yields the protein CASSPFRAAWEQYF. Together with reference TRBV11-2 and TRBJ2-7, the CDR3 gives the full variable domain: EAGVAQSPRYKIIEKRQSVAFWCNPISGHATLYWYQQILGQGPKLLIQFQNNGVVDDSQLPKDRFSAERLKGVDSTLKIQPAKLEDSAVYLCASSPFRAAWEQYFGPGTRLTVT.

This clonotype has ten or more counts. The rearrangement joins TRBV4-2 to TRBJ2-2, with 10 bases lining up with TRBD1. Germline V gene data show CDR1 as LGHNA and CDR2 as YNFKEQ. This CDR3 has 19 residues. Trimming took 0 bases from V and 4 from J; bases not matched to a gene: 11. The CDR3: CASSQDRIWDRGRTGELFF. CDR3 coding DNA: TGTGCCAGCAGCCAAGATAGGATTTGGGACAGGGGCCGCACCGGGGAGCTGTTTTTT.

This clonotype has a count of ten or more. V and J are TRBV5-6 and TRBJ1-1; possible D gene TRBD1, 6 bases. Germline CDR1 and CDR2: SGHDT and YYEEEE. Between the trimmed V and J ends, which lost 1 base and 4 bases, there was a span of 14 bases. This CDR3 comprises 15 residues. CDR3 residues: CASSLSPRGGTEAFF. CDR3 DNA sequence: TGTGCCAGCAGCTTGTCTCCGAGGGGGGGCACTGAAGCTTTCTTT. The complete variable domain, with remaining parts taken from reference TRBV5-6 and TRBJ1-1, reads DAGVTQSPTHLIKTRGQQVTLRCSPKSGHDTVSWYQQALGQGPQFIFQYYEEEERQRGNFPDRFSGHQFPNYSSELNVNALLLGDSALYLCASSLSPRGGTEAFFGQGTRLTVV.

V is TRBV5-1 and J is TRBJ1-4; 10 nucleotides match TRBD1. This CDR3 contains 15 residues. Unmatched junction bases numbered 10, after V lost 6 bases and J lost 8 bases. The germline CDR1 and CDR2 sequences are SGHRS and YFSETQ. CDR3: CASNAIGTGDEKLFF. For the CDR3, the DNA is TGCGCCAGCAACGCGATCGGGACAGGGGACGAAAAACTGTTTTTT.

This clonotype was recorded at least ten times. The chain carries TRBV2 and TRBJ1-1, with 7 bases matching TRBD1. V trimming: 4 bases; J trimming: 2 bases; junction bases outside the gene matches: 4. Germline values: CDR1 SNHLY, CDR2 FYNNEI. The CDR3 is 14 amino acids. CDR3 loop: CASSGGGLNTEAFF. In DNA, the CDR3 is TGTGCCAGCAGTGGAGGGGGCCTAAACACTGAAGCTTTCTTT.

This clonotype was picked up many times. The chain employs TRBV7-2 and TRBJ1-2; 8 bases are a match to TRBD1. V was clipped by 1 base and J by 4 bases; unmatched bases: 5. Germline assignment: CDR1 SGHTA and CDR2 FQGNSA. The CDR3 covers 15 residues. CDR3 sequence reads: CASSLVFGQGYGYTF. The CDR3 DNA follows: TGTGCCAGCAGCTTAGTCTTCGGACAGGGCTATGGCTACACCTTC.

The genes are TRBV20-1 and TRBJ1-2, with D tentatively TRBD1 (6 bases). Germline V gene data show CDR1 as DFQATT and CDR2 as SNEGSKA (reference sequence). The V end was cut by 1 base, the J end by 2 bases, with 8 bases between. CDR3 length: 13 amino acids. CDR3: CSARGQANYGYTF. The DNA for the CDR3 is TGCAGTGCTAGAGGACAGGCGAACTATGGCTACACCTTC.

The rearrangement links TRBV2 to TRBJ2-7; 8 positions agree with TRBD1. Germline V gene data show CDR1 as SNHLY and CDR2 as FYNNEI. There are 15 residues in the CDR3. The junction had 9 bases not matched to a gene; V was cut back by 2 bases and J by 6 bases. The CDR3 spells CASSEMGRGPSEQYF. The DNA for the CDR3 is TGTGCCAGCAGTGAAATGGGCAGGGGGCCCAGCGAGCAGTACTTC.